The next 28 T cell receptor beta chains were all read from a single sample in a study of molecular identifiers for immune sequencing clone quantification. TCRdb ran MiXCR on the PCR reads and lists one entry per CDR3 protein. The sample carries about 510,000 distinct CDR3 sequences, around 21% recorded once. Input material: naive CD8+ T cells from blood, with Jurkat cell RNA spiked in. The subset: FACS-sorted CD8+CD4-CCR7+CD45RA+ naive T cells. The receptors derive from a human donor in good health. Some libraries in this study had Jurkat cell RNA spiked in.

This clonotype was seen repeatedly, ten times or more. The chain combines TRBV4-1 with TRBJ1-1; maybe TRBD1 (5 bases). V was trimmed by 4 bases and J by 5 bases, leaving 14 bases between them. CDR3 length: 14 amino acids. Germline CDR1 reads MGHRA; CDR2 reads YSYEKL. CDR3 loop: CASSRQAAGTEAFF. Written as DNA, the CDR3 is TGCGCCAGCAGCCGTCAAGCGGCAGGGACTGAAGCTTTCTTT.

This clonotype has at least ten counts. The gene calls are TRBV7-6 and TRBJ1-1; a weak D match, TRBD1 (5 bases). Germline V CDR1 and CDR2: SGHVS, FNYEAQ. The CDR3 is 13 amino acids. V was shortened by 4 bases and J by 2 bases, with 8 bases between the two germline ends. Here the CDR3 reads CASSSTDNTEAFF. The CDR3 DNA reads as TGTGCCAGCAGCTCGACAGATAACACTGAAGCTTTCTTT.

This clonotype was seen ten or more times. This chain connects TRBV7-9 to TRBJ2-4; tentative D call: TRBD1 (6 bases). CDR1 and CDR2 from the germline V gene are SEHNR and FQNEAQ (reference sequence). Trimming stripped 1 base from V and 6 bases from J, with 13 bases between. The CDR3 runs 15 residues. CDR3 DNA sequence: TGTGCCAGCAGCTTAGTTATCCCCAGGGGAAACATTCAGTACTTC. Translated: CASSLVIPRGNIQYF.

The chain employs TRBV5-1 and TRBJ1-1, with D possibly being TRBD1 (6 bases). CDR1 is SGHRS and CDR2 is YFSETQ in the germline V gene. The CDR3 extends over 17 amino acids. The V end lost 1 base, the J end lost 0 bases, and 16 bases lay between the germline ends. CDR3 sequence: CASSLRGDNAMNTEAFF. CDR3 in DNA: TGCGCCAGCAGCTTGAGAGGGGACAACGCAATGAACACTGAAGCTTTCTTT.

This clonotype was seen a handful of times. The CDR3: CASEQGDTEAFF. In DNA, the CDR3 is TGTGCCAGCGAACAGGGTGACACTGAAGCTTTCTTT. The chain carries TRBV6-6 and TRBJ1-1; D might be TRBD1 (6 bases). Trimming took off 8 bases at V and 3 bases at J, with 10 bases between the two ends. Germline-derived CDR1 and CDR2 are MNHNY and SVGAGI (reference sequence). CDR3 length equals 12 residues.

Comments on this clonotype: At one end the junction does not follow the germline gene, possibly because of a read error. The chain has TRBV28 and TRBJ2-7; D unresolved. This CDR3 has 15 residues. CDR1 and CDR2 from the germline V gene are MDHEN and SYDVKM. CDR3 sequence reads: CASSLGRVESYERYF. The DNA for the CDR3 is TGTGCCAGCAGTTTAGGTAGGGTAGAATCCTACGAGCGGTACTTC.

This clonotype was seen at least ten times. The genes are TRBV10-3 and TRBJ1-5, with unresolved D. This CDR3 comprises 15 residues. V shed 0 bases and J shed 3 bases, with 9 bases lying between them. The V gene's germline CDR1 is ENHRY and CDR2 SYGVKD. The CDR3 here is CAISESLVDNQPQHF. Here the CDR3 DNA reads TGTGCCATCAGTGAGTCCCTGGTGGACAATCAGCCCCAGCATTTT.

As for this clonotype: This may come from a read error, since a much larger clone is one base off. The chain couples TRBV27 to TRBJ2-3; tentatively, D is TRBD1 or TRBD2 (5 bases each). The CDR3 is made up of 15 amino acids. From germline, CDR1 is MNHEY and CDR2 SMNVEV (reference sequence). CDR3 sequence (DNA): TGTGCCAGCAGTTTGGGGGTGGGCGCCACAGATGCGCAGTATTTT. Protein: CASSLGVGATDAQYF.

This clonotype occurred many times. This rearrangement joins TRBV6-5 to TRBJ1-1, with unresolved D. Germline V CDR1 and CDR2: MNHEY, SVGAGI. The CDR3 runs to 13 residues. V lost 8 bases and J 1 base, leaving 11 bases between the germline ends. CDR3 in DNA: TGTGCCAGCGGGCCCCCTTCGAACACTGAAGCTTTCTTT. It encodes CASGPPSNTEAFF.

This clonotype has a count of ten or more. The V gene is TRBV4-1, the J gene TRBJ2-7; 9 bases align to TRBD2. The CDR3 has 16 residues. Germline CDR1 and CDR2: MGHRA and YSYEKL. Trimming cost V 1 base and J 4 bases; bases outside gene matches: 8. This CDR3 is CASSQGSGGTAYEQYF. For the CDR3, the DNA is TGCGCCAGCAGCCAAGGTAGCGGGGGCACCGCGTACGAGCAGTACTTC.

Many counts were recorded for this clonotype. The chain is built from TRBV9 and TRBJ2-3; D unresolved. The CDR3 has 15 residues. V dropped 7 bases and J dropped 0 bases, with 15 bases sitting between them. Per germline, CDR1 SGDLS and CDR2 YYNGEE. The CDR3 nucleotides read TGTGCCAGCGAGCGAGGAGCCTCCAGCACAGATACGCAGTATTTT. As protein: CASERGASSTDTQYF. The variable domain in full, with the rest retrieved from reference TRBV9 and TRBJ2-3, is DSGVTQTPKHLITATGQRVTLRCSPRSGDLSVYWYQQSLDQGLQFLIQYYNGEERAKGNILERFSAQQFPDLHSELNLSSLELGDSALYFCASERGASSTDTQYFGPGTRLTVL.

The chain has TRBV13 and TRBJ1-2; TRBD1 matches 8 bases. The CDR3 runs 14 residues. The germline CDR1 and CDR2 sequences are PRHDT and FYEKMQ (reference sequence). J was trimmed by 4 bases and V by 4 bases; bases with no gene match: 5. CDR3: CASSWGQASYGYTF. DNA of the CDR3: TGTGCCAGCAGCTGGGGACAGGCGAGCTATGGCTACACCTTC.

Points on this clonotype: It is likely a read error, because the conserved phenylalanine at the end of the CDR3 is missing. The rearrangement links TRBV27 to TRBJ2-7; 8 nucleotides align to TRBD2. There are 15 residues in the CDR3. The junction had 6 bases not matched to a gene; V was cut back by 5 bases and J by 0 bases. CDR1 is MNHEY and CDR2 is SMNVEV in the germline V gene (reference sequence). CDR3 sequence: CASSTGGAYSYEQYL. The CDR3 DNA reads TGTGCCAGCAGTACCGGGGGGGCCTACTCCTACGAGCAGTACCTC.

This clonotype was observed a handful of times. The chain couples TRBV6-5 to TRBJ2-7; TRBD1 matches 11 bases. This CDR3 region has 15 residues. Germline CDR1 MNHEY, CDR2 SVGAGI. V gave up 2 bases and J gave up 3 bases; unmatched junction bases: 3. CDR3 bases: TGTGCCAGCAGTTACAAGGGACAGGGGGGCTACGAGCAGTACTTC. Translating gives CASSYKGQGGYEQYF.

The V and J genes are TRBV4-1 and TRBJ2-7, with 10 bases aligning to TRBD2. Germline CDR1 and CDR2: MGHRA and YSYEKL. The CDR3 length is 15 residues. The junction had 6 bases not matched to a gene; V was cut back by 0 bases and J by 7 bases. CDR3 sequence reads: CASSQDLTSGREQYF. CDR3 nucleotide sequence: TGCGCCAGCAGCCAAGATTTGACTAGCGGGCGGGAGCAGTACTTC.

The gene calls are TRBV5-4 and TRBJ1-1; 7 bases fit TRBD1. There are 14 residues in the CDR3. Germline CDR1 SGHNT, CDR2 YYREEE (reference sequence). Losses at the gene ends were 0 bases for V and 3 bases for J; bases not matched to a gene: 2. The CDR3 DNA is TGTGCCAGCAGCTTGGGGGACAGTTACACTGAAGCTTTCTTT. Its translation is CASSLGDSYTEAFF.

This chain uses TRBV11-2 with TRBJ1-2; TRBD1 matches at 7 bases. Unmatched junction bases numbered 8, after V lost 5 bases and J lost 8 bases. This CDR3 spans 13 amino acids. Germline assignment: CDR1 SGHAT and CDR2 FQNNGV. The CDR3 coding sequence is TGTGCCAGCAGCCTATATACAGGGGACGGCTACACCTTC. Translating it yields CASSLYTGDGYTF.

The rearrangement links TRBV4-1 to TRBJ1-4; D not certain. In germline, CDR1 is MGHRA, CDR2 YSYEKL. The CDR3 consists of 19 residues. V lost 4 bases and J 7 bases, leaving 28 bases between the germline ends. The chain's CDR3 is CASSLGRGFPGDRREKLFF. The CDR3 DNA follows: TGCGCCAGCAGCCTAGGCCGAGGGTTTCCCGGGGATCGTCGTGAAAAACTGTTTTTT.

Turning to this clonotype: A much more abundant neighbour one base away suggests this may be a read error. The V call is TRBV20-1, the J call TRBJ2-7, with D perhaps matching TRBD1 (5 bases). Germline assignment: CDR1 DFQATT and CDR2 SNEGSKA (reference sequence). CDR3 length: 13 residues. CDR3 sequence (DNA): TGCAGTGCTCCGACGACAGACTCCTACGAGCAGTGCTTC. Protein product: CSAPTTDSYEQCF.

This clonotype was counted only a few times. The chain links TRBV7-9 to TRBJ2-1, with D maybe TRBD2 (5 bases). Looked up from germline, CDR1 is SEHNR and CDR2 is FQNEAQ (reference sequence). The V end was cut by 5 bases, the J end by 5 bases, with 16 bases between. The CDR3 consists of 15 residues. Here the CDR3 DNA reads TGTGCCAGCAGCCCCCGAACCCGGGGTCACAATGAGCAGTTCTTC. This sequence encodes CASSPRTRGHNEQFF.

The chain uses TRBV6-5 and TRBJ2-7, with a tentative D call TRBD1 (5 bases). The CDR3 is 15 amino acids. Germline CDR1 MNHEY, CDR2 SVGAGI. V was pared by 2 bases and J by 0 bases, with 11 bases between. The CDR3 DNA sequence: TGTGCCAGCAGTTACGGGGATAGGGGCTCCTACGAGCAGTACTTC. Residues: CASSYGDRGSYEQYF.

The J gene is TRBJ2-3, the V gene TRBV24-1; 9 nucleotides match TRBD2. The CDR3 runs to 13 residues. The J segment lost 7 bases and the V segment lost 3 bases, leaving 1 base of the junction unmatched. Germline lookup yields CDR1 KGHDR and CDR2 SFDVKD. The CDR3 sequence is CATSDLAGHTQYF. The CDR3 DNA sequence: TGTGCCACCAGTGATCTAGCGGGACATACGCAGTATTTT.

Note on this clonotype: The junction and the germline gene differ at one end; a read error may be behind it. The chain has TRBV6-2 or TRBV6-3 and TRBJ1-2; 7 bases map to TRBD1. This CDR3 is 16 amino acids long. Germline V lookup: CDR1 MNHEY, CDR2 SVGEGT. CDR3 nucleotide sequence: TGTGCCGGCAGCTGGGACAGTACTCAAGCTAACTATGGCTACACCTTC. Its translation is CAGSWDSTQANYGYTF.

This rearrangement joins TRBV6-6 to TRBJ2-1, with TRBD2 matching over 7 bases. V trimming: 6 bases; J trimming: 12 bases; junction bases outside the gene matches: 8. Germline V gene sequence: CDR1 MNHNY, CDR2 SVGAGI (reference sequence). CDR3 length: 12 amino acids. In DNA form, the CDR3 reads TGTGCCAGCAGCCAACTAGCGAGTTGGCAGTTCTTC. Its translation: CASSQLASWQFF.

The chain is built from TRBV13 and TRBJ2-7; TRBD1 matches 8 bases. The CDR3 is 15 amino acids. The V gene's germline CDR1 is PRHDT and CDR2 FYEKMQ (reference sequence). The V segment lost 0 bases and the J segment 4 bases; nucleotides outside the gene matches: 5. The CDR3 here is CASSLGGGQGYEQYF. CDR3 coding DNA: TGTGCCAGCAGCTTAGGTGGTGGACAGGGTTACGAGCAGTACTTC.

This clonotype was picked up many times. The chain combines TRBV27 with TRBJ2-5, with D tentatively TRBD2 (6 bases). Germline V gives CDR1 MNHEY, CDR2 SMNVEV (reference sequence). Trimming pared 3 bases from V and 5 bases from J, leaving 13 bases between. The CDR3 is 14 amino acids. The CDR3 reads CASSLQSGTETQYF. CDR3 DNA: TGTGCCAGCAGTTTGCAGTCAGGGACTGAGACCCAGTACTTC.

This clonotype was seen at least ten times. This chain joins TRBV7-2 and TRBJ2-3; TRBD2 aligns across 9 bases. After removal of 1 base from V and 4 bases from J, the junction contained 3 bases not matched to a gene. The CDR3 consists of 15 residues. From germline, CDR1 is SGHTA and CDR2 FQGNSA. This CDR3 reads CASSLVAGVPDTQYF. In DNA form, the CDR3 reads TGTGCCAGCAGCTTAGTAGCGGGAGTCCCAGATACGCAGTATTTT.

The sample holds a few counts of this clonotype. This chain uses TRBV11-3 with TRBJ2-1; D gene uncertain. Trimming removed 0 bases from V and 5 bases from J, with 11 bases in between. The germline gives CDR1 SGHNT, CDR2 YENEEA. CDR3 size: 15 residues. Here the CDR3 reads CASSLDPDGNNEQFF. Written as DNA, the CDR3 is TGTGCCAGCAGCTTAGATCCGGACGGAAACAATGAGCAGTTCTTC.